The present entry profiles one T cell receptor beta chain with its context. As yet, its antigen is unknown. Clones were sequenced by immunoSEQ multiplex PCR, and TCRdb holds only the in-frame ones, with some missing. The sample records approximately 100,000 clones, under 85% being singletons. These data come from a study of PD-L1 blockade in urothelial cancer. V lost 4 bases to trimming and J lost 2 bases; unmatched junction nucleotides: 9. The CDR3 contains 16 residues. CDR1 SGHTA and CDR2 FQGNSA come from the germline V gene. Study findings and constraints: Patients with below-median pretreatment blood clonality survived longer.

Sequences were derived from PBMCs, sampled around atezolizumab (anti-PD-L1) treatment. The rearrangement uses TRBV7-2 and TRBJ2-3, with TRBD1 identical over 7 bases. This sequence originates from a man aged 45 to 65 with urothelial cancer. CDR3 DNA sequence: TGTGCCAGCAGCTCCGGACAGGCCTATTCCACAGATACGCAGTATTTT. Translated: CASSSGQAYSTDTQYF.